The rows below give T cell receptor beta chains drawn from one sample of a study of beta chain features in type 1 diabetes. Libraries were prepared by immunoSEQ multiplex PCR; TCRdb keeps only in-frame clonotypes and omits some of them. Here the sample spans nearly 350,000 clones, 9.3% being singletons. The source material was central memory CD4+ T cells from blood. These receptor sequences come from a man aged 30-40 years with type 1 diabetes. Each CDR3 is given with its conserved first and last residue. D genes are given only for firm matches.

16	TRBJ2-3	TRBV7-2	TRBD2	CASSFRLAGASDTQYF
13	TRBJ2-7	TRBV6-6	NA	CASRRGPNYEQYF
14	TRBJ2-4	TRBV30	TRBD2	CAWSVPGGGNIQYF
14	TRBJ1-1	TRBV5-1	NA	CASSLFDLNTEAFF
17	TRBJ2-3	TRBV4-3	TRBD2	CASSDTRSLAVTDTQYF
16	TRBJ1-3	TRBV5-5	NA	CASSPSLGVSGNTIYF
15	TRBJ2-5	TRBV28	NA	CASSDQKIVQETQYF
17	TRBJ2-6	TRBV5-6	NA	CASSRTLGTAGANVLTF
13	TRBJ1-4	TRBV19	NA	CASNAALNEKLFF
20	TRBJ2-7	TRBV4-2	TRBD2	CASSQEVPAGGSVSSYEQYF
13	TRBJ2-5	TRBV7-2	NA	CASSWRYQETQYF
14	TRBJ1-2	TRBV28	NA	CASSRKGVGGGYTF